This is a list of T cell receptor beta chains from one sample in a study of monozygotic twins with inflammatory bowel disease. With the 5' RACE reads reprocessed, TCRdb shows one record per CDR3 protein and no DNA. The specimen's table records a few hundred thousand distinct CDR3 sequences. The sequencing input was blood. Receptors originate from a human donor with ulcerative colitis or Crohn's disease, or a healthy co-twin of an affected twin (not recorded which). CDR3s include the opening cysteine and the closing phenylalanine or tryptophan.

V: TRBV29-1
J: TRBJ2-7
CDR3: CSVQKGTGGSYEQYF

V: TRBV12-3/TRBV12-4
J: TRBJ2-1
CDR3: CASSSPPPGGNNEQFF

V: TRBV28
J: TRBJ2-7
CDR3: CASSVYRDPYEQYF

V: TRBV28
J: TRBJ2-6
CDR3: CASSLAPYSGANVLTF

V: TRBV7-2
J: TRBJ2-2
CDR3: CASSFGQPNTGELFF

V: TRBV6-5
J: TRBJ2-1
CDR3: CASSYSWTSGPNEQFF

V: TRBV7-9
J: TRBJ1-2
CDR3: CASSFDWGEGRGYTF

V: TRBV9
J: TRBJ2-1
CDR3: CAKTQLAGGGNEQFF

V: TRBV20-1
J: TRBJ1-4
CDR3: CSALDPPTNEKLFF

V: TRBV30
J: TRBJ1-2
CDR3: CAWNGLSYGYTF

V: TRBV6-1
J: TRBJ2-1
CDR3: CASRRLAGGNYNEQFF

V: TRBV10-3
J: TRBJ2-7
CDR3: CAISESFRFPNSYEQYF

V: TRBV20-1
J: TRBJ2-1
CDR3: CSARAAASYNEQFF

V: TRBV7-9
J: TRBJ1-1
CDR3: CASSFPFRGRTEAFF

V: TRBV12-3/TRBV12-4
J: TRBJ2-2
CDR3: CASRRGTGSGTGELFF

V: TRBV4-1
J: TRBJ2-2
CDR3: CASSYGRAHTGELFF

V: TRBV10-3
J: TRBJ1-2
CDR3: CAIFGQGEGYTF

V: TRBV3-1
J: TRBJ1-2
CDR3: CASERRDATNYGYTF

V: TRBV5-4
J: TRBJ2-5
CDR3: CASSLGQGVGETQYF

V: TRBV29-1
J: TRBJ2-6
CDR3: CSAQDTLLSGANVLTF

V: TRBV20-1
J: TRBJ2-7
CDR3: CSARVPSGRLEQYF

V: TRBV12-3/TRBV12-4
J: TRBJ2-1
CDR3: CASRSNFSRWEFF

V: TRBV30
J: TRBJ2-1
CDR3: CAWTNFPGQGYVEQFF

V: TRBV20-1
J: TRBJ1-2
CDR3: CSAAGQGYGYTF

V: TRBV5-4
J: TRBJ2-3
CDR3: CASSPGPGFTDTQYF

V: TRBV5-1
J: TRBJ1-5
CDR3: CASSTDGSSNQPQHF